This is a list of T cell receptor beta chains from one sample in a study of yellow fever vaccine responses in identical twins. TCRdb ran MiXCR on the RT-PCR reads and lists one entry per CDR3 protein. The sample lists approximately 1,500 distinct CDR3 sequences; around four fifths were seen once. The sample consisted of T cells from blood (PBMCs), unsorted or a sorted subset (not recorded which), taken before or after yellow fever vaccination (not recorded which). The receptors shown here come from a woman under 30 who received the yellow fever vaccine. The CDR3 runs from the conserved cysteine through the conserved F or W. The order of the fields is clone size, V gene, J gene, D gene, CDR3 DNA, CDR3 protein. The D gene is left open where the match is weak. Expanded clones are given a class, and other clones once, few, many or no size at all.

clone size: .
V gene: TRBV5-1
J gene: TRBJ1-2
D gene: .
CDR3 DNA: TGCGCCAGCAGCTATGACAGGTCCGGCTACACCTTC
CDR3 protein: CASSYDRSGYTF

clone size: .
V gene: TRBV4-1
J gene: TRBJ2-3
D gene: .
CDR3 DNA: TGCGCCAGTAGCCGAGCGCGTGGCGATACGCAGTATTTT
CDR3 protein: CASSRARGDTQYF

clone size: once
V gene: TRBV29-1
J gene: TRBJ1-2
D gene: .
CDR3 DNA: TGCAGCGGTGGTGGTGGAGGGGCGCATAGCTATGGCTACACCTTC
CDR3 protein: CSGGGGGAHSYGYTF

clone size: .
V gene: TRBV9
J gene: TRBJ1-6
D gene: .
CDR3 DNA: TGTGCCAGCAGCGTAGCTGGGTTCGATTCACCCCTCCACTTT
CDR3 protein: CASSVAGFDSPLHF

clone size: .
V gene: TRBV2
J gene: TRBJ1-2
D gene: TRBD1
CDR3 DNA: TGTGCCAGCAGGACAGGGACAGTCTATGGCTACACCTTC
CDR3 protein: CASRTGTVYGYTF

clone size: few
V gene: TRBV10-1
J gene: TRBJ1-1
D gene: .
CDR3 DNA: TGCGCCAGCAACGACCCCCGGGGGACTGAAGCTTTCTTT
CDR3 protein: CASNDPRGTEAFF

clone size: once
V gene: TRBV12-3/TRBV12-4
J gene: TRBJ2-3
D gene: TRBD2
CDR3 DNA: TGTGCCAGCAGGGAGCGGGATACAGATACGCAGTATTTT
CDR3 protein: CASRERDTDTQYF

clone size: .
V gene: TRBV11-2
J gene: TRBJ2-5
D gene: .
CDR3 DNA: TGTGCCAGCAGCTTAGCGTGGTACGAGACCCAGTACTTC
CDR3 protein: CASSLAWYETQYF

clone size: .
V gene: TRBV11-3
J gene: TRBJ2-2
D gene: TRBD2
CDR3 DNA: TGTGCCAGCAGCTTTATCCGGGGGGGTACCGGGGAGCTGTTTTTT
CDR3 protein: CASSFIRGGTGELFF

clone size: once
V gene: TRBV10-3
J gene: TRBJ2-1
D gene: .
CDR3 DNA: TGTGCCATCAGGACCGCGGAGGGGAAATCCTATGAGCAGTTCTTC
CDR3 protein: CAIRTAEGKSYEQFF

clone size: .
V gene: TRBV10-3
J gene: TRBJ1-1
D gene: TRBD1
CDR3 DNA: TGTGCCATCAGTGACTCAGGGGGCGGGACTGAAGCTTTCTTT
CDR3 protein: CAISDSGGGTEAFF

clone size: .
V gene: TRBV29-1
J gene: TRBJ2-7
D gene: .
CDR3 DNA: TGCAGCGTTGAAAACCAGGGGAGAAGCGAGCAGTACTTC
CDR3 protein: CSVENQGRSEQYF

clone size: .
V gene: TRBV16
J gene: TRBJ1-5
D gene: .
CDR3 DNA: TGTGCCAGCAGCCAATCCGGCGGTAGCAATCAGCCCCAGCATTTT
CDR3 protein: CASSQSGGSNQPQHF

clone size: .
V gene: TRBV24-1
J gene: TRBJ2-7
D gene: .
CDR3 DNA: TGTGCCACCAGTGAAGGATACGAGCAGTACTTC
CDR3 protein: CATSEGYEQYF

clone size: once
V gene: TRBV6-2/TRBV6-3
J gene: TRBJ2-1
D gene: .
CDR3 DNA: TGTGCCAGCAGTTACTTGCCAGCGGATTTAGATGAGCAGTTCTTC
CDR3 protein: CASSYLPADLDEQFF

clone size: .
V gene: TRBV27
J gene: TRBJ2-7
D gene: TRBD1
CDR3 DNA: TGTGCCAGCAGTCTCACGGGGACAGCCATCCAGCAGTACTTC
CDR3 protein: CASSLTGTAIQQYF

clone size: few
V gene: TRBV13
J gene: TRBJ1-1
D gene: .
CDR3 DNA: TGTGCCACCTCCTTAGGGACGAACACTGAAGCTTTCTTT
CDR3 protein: CATSLGTNTEAFF

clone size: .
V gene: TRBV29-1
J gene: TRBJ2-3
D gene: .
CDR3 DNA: TGCAGCGTTGAAGCACCTAAGACTGATACGCAGTATTTT
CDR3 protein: CSVEAPKTDTQYF

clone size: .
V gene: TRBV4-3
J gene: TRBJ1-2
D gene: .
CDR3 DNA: TGCGCCAGCAGCCAGGGACTTCGGGACAACTATGGCTACACCTTC
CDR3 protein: CASSQGLRDNYGYTF

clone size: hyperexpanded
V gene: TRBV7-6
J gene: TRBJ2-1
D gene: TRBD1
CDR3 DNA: TGTGCCAGCAGCTTAGGTGGACAGGGGTCCTACAATGAGCAGTTCTTC
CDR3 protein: CASSLGGQGSYNEQFF

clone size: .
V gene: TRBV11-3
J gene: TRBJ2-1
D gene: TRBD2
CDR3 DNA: TGTGCCAGCAGCCTCACGAAGACTAGCGGCTGCTTCTTC
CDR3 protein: CASSLTKTSGCFF

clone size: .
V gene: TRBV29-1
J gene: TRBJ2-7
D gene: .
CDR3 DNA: TGCAGCGTTTCCCGACAGAACGAGCAGTACTTC
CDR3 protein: CSVSRQNEQYF

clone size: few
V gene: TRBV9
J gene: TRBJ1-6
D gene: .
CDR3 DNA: TGTGCCAGCAGCCCCTCGATTTATAATTCACCCCTCCACTTT
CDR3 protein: CASSPSIYNSPLHF

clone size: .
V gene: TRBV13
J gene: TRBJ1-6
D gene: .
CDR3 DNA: TGTGCCAGCAGCGACATAGGGGGAACCTATAATTCACCCCTCCACTTT
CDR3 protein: CASSDIGGTYNSPLHF